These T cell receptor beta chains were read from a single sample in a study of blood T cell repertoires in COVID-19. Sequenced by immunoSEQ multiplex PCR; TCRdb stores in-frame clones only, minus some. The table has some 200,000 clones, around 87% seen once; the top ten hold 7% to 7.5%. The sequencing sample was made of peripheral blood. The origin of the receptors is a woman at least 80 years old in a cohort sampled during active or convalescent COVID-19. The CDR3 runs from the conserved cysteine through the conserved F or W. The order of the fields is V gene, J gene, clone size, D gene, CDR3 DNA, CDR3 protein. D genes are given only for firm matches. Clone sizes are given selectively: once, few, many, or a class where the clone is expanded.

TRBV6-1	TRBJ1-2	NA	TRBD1	TGTGCCAGCAGTTCGACAGGGAACGGCTACACCTTC	CASSSTGNGYTF
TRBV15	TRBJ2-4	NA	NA	TGTGCCACCAGCAGAGATCGGGGAGGAGCCAAAAACATTCAGTACTTC	CATSRDRGGAKNIQYF
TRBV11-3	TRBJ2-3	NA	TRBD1	TGTGCCAGCAGCCCCAACCGACAGGGCAGCACAGATACGCAGTATTTT	CASSPNRQGSTDTQYF
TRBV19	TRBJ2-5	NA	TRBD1	TGTGCCAGTAGTATCTCACAGGGGGCGTATGTAGAGACCCAGTACTTC	CASSISQGAYVETQYF
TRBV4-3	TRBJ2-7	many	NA	TGCGCCAGCAGCCCAGGACGAGTGGGGCCGCGATACGAGCAGTACTTC	CASSPGRVGPRYEQYF
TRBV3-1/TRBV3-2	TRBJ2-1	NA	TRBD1	TGTGCCAGCAGCCAAGGCCAACAGGGGGCCGGGGGTCGTGAGCAGTTCTTC	CASSQGQQGAGGREQFF
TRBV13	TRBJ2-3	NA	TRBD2	TGTGCCAGCAGCTTAGGGGCGGGGGGTTTCGCAGATACGCAGTATTTT	CASSLGAGGFADTQYF
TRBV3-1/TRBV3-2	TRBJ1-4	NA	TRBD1	TGTGCCAGCAGCCGGCCGGGACAGGGTTCTGAAAAACTGTTTTTT	CASSRPGQGSEKLFF
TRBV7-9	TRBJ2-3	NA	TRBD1	TGTGCCAGCAGCTTAAGCGGGACAGGGGCAGATACGCAGTATTTT	CASSLSGTGADTQYF
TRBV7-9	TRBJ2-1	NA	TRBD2	TGTGCCAGCAGCCTCCGACTAGCGGACTCCTACAATGAGCAGTTCTTC	CASSLRLADSYNEQFF
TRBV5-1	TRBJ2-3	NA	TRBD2	TGCGCCAGCAGCCCGACCTCTAGCGGAAGGGCTGATACGCAGTATTTT	CASSPTSSGRADTQYF
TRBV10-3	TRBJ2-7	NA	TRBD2	TGTGCCATCAGTGACGGGACTAGCGTCTACGAGCAGTACTTC	CAISDGTSVYEQYF
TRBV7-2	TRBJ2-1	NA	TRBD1	TGTGCCAGCAGTCGCGACAGGGGTCAGTACAATGAGCAGTTCTTC	CASSRDRGQYNEQFF
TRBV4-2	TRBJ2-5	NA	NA	TGTGCCAGCAGCCAAGTAATGTTGGAGACCCAGTACTTC	CASSQVMLETQYF
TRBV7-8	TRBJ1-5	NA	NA	TGTGCCAGCAGCTCTAACGGTGTTAGCAATCAGCCCCAGCATTTT	CASSSNGVSNQPQHF
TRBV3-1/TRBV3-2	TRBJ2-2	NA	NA	TGTGCCAGCAGCCAAGCGGCTAGGCTGTTTTTT	CASSQAARLFF
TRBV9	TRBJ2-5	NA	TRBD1	TGTGCCAGCAGCGACCGGGACAGGGCGAGTCAGACCCAGTACTTC	CASSDRDRASQTQYF
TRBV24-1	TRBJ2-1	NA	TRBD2	TGTGCCACCAGTGGCCAACTAGCGCAGTCCTACAATGAGCAGTTCTTC	CATSGQLAQSYNEQFF
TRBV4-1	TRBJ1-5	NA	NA	TGCGCCAGCAGCCAAGACAGGTTGGCCAGGGGACAGCCCCAGCATTTT	CASSQDRLARGQPQHF
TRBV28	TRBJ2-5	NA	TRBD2	TGTGCCAGCAGCCGGAGAAGGGAGGGGGAGACCCAGTACTTC	CASSRRREGETQYF
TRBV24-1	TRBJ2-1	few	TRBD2	TGTGCCACCAGTGATCCCGGGGGGGGCGGGATGAGTGAGCAGTTCTTC	CATSDPGGGGMSEQFF
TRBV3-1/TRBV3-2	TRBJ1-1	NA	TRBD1	TGTGCCAGCAGCCACGGGACAGGGGGAAGGGCTGAAGCTTTCTTT	CASSHGTGGRAEAFF
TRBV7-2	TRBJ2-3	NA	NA	TGTGCCAGCAGCAGGAGACGGGTTAGCACAGATACGCAGTATTTT	CASSRRRVSTDTQYF